A selection of T cell receptor beta chains follows, all from one sample in a study of CD8 T cells in ankylosing spondylitis. TCRdb processed the 5' RACE reads anew with MiXCR; each CDR3 protein has one entry. The sample has about 750,000 distinct CDR3 sequences; roughly 19% are singletons. The sample was blood, either unsorted or a sorted T cell fraction (not recorded which). These receptors all stem from a male donor with ankylosing spondylitis. Both conserved end residues are trimmed from each CDR3. The order of the fields is clone size, D gene, V gene, CDR3 protein. D genes are given only for firm matches. Clone size is stated in some rows and not others, as once, few, many or a class when expanded.

NA,TRBD1,TRBV3-1,ASSIGTGRNQPQH
NA,NA,TRBV2,ASSPESGRNNYGYT
NA,NA,TRBV29-1,SVGTPNSPLH
NA,NA,TRBV6-5,ASSDSMGWETQY
few,TRBD1,TRBV5-1,ASSLGGQGRETQY
NA,TRBD1,TRBV5-1,ASSLIPLTGANTEAF
NA,NA,TRBV12-3/TRBV12-4,ASSLWTDYGYT
NA,TRBD2,TRBV4-2,ASSQGIGTSGRSGQF
NA,NA,TRBV29-1,SVTPVNSGHEQY
many,NA,TRBV7-3,ASSLGGVTGELF
few,TRBD2,TRBV12-3/TRBV12-4,ASSLGLAGDPLYEQY
NA,TRBD1,TRBV27,ASSLATGAEAF
NA,NA,TRBV20-1,SARDQGTYEQY
NA,NA,TRBV4-1,ASSPVAVERYEQY
NA,TRBD1,TRBV29-1,SVLSGTGVGELF
few,NA,TRBV20-1,SARDPQTNTGELF
few,NA,TRBV11-2,ASSFVGGGRETQY
NA,NA,TRBV5-1,ASSSLQVQGANVLT
few,NA,TRBV12-3/TRBV12-4,ASRYEGSGNTIY
NA,NA,TRBV7-8,ASSFRRLNTGELF
few,NA,TRBV18,ASSLEDALWEDTQY
few,NA,TRBV28,ASSFSGRDGNTIY
NA,TRBD1,TRBV5-5,ASSSFGTDTYEQY
few,TRBD2,TRBV7-8,ASSFSSGRGTYEQY
NA,TRBD2,TRBV2,ASSATSGSADTQY
few,TRBD1,TRBV6-2/TRBV6-3,ASSYRDRVTIGNTGELF
many,TRBD2,TRBV5-1,ASSFVASGLNTGELF
NA,NA,TRBV24-1,ATSIQGEQF
NA,TRBD2,TRBV6-1,ASNGLAGGHETQY
NA,NA,TRBV6-5,ASSYSADSNQPQH
NA,NA,TRBV30,AWKVQAQETQY
few,NA,TRBV7-9,ASSSNFRVNYGYT
few,NA,TRBV29-1,SAREWVSNEQF
few,NA,TRBV5-6,ASSLGALSTDTQY
few,NA,TRBV25-1,ASSTGPHEQF
NA,TRBD1,TRBV5-6,TSSFQDRVDTEAF
few,NA,TRBV20-1,SASWGTDTQY
few,TRBD1,TRBV20-1,SAHYNRGRDGEQF
NA,NA,TRBV3-1,ASSQAYRQAAGELF
few,NA,TRBV12-3/TRBV12-4,ASFSGREGDALDTQY
few,TRBD1,TRBV29-1,SVFPDRGNYGYT
few,TRBD2,TRBV28,ASRPAGGSSYEQY
many,NA,TRBV20-1,SAKRGGETQY
few,TRBD1,TRBV20-1,SARTGRNEQY
few,NA,TRBV7-3,ASSQIGGRGEQF
NA,NA,TRBV6-1,ASSPATRAYEQY
NA,TRBD1,TRBV18,ASSPLGQGSYGYT
NA,NA,TRBV4-1,ASSKGLETQY
NA,NA,TRBV20-1,SVSVPNTGELF
NA,NA,TRBV4-1,ASKGGAKSEAF
NA,NA,TRBV7-4,ASSLVARYEQY
NA,NA,TRBV20-1,SAREQAFYEQY
NA,NA,TRBV24-1,ATSDPRDSLNYGYT
few,NA,TRBV20-1,SARTRSRAGASSYNEQF
NA,TRBD2,TRBV29-1,SVRVSGRPSSYEQY
NA,NA,TRBV10-3,AISHSEFYETQY
NA,NA,TRBV3-1,ASSPLAGKSNYGYT
NA,NA,TRBV20-1,SASETGELF
few,NA,TRBV27,ASSLFSSDSGPGTYEQY
NA,NA,TRBV4-1,ASSQEPGANYGYT